This TCR beta chain was retrieved from a study of cytomegalovirus exposure and HLA in healthy donors. Trimming cost V 5 bases and J 9 bases; bases outside gene matches: 7. Germline loops: CDR1 SGDLS, CDR2 YYNGEE. The CDR3 extends over 13 amino acids. Assay used: immunoSEQ multiplex PCR; TCRdb lists only in-frame clones, some missing. The sample contains about 160,000 clones, roughly 95% of which appear only once. To note about this clone: The antigen remains undetermined.

The donors were part of the validation cohort, which consisted of under 150 subjects and was separate from the first cohort of about 670 subjects. Findings and caveats of the study: That first-cohort TCR clusters tended to co-occur in the approximately 120 validation repertoires was found in a later analysis.

This clonotype originated in a woman under 30 in good health and CMV-seronegative. The sequenced sample was PBMCs. The gene calls are TRBV9 and TRBJ2-1; 8 nucleotides match TRBD1. CDR3: CASRSSGGTEQFF. The CDR3 bases are TGTGCCAGCAGATCCTCAGGGGGCACTGAGCAGTTCTTC.